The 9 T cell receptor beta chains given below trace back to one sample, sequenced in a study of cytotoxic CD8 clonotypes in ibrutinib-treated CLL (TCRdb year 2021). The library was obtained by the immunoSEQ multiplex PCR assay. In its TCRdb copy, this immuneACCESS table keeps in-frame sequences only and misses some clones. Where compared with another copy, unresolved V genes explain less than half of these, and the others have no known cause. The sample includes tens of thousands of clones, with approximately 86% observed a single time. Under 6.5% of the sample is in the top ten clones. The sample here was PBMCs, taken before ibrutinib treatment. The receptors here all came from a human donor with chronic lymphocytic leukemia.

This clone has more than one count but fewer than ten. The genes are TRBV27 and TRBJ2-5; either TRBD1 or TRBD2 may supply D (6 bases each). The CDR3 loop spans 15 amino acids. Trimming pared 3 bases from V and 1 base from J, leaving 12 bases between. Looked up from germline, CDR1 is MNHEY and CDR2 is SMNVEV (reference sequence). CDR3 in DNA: TGTGCCAGCAGTTTTCTGGGGGGCCCCCAAGAGACCCAGTACTTC. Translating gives CASSFLGGPQETQYF.

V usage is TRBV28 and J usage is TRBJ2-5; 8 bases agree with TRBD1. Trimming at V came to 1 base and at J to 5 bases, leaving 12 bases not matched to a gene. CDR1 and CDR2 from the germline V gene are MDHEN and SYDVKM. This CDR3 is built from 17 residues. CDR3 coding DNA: TGTGCCAGCAGTTTATCCCGAATTAGGACAGGGTGGGAGACCCAGTACTTC. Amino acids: CASSLSRIRTGWETQYF. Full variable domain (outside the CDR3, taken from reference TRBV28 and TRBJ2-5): DVKVTQSSRYLVKRTGEKVFLECVQDMDHENMFWYRQDPGLGLRLIYFSYDVKMKEKGDIPEGYSVSREKKERFSLILESASTNQTSMYLCASSLSRIRTGWETQYFGPGTRLLVL.

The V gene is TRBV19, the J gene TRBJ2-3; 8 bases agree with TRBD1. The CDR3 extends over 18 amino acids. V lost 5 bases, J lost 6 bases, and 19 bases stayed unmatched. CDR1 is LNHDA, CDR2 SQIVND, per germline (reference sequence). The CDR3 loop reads CASSGQGTHRLVQDTQYF. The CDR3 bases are TGTGCCAGTAGTGGACAGGGAACACATAGACTGGTCCAGGATACGCAGTATTTT.

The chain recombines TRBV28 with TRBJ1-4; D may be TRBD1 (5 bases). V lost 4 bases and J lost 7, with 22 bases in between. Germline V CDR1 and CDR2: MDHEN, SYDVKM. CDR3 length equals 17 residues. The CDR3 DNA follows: TGTGCCAGCAGTTCCCTGCCCTGGGAGGGGTCGGCTGAAAAACTGTTTTTT. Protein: CASSSLPWEGSAEKLFF. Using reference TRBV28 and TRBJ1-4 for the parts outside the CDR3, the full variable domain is DVKVTQSSRYLVKRTGEKVFLECVQDMDHENMFWYRQDPGLGLRLIYFSYDVKMKEKGDIPEGYSVSREKKERFSLILESASTNQTSMYLCASSSLPWEGSAEKLFFGSGTQLSVL.

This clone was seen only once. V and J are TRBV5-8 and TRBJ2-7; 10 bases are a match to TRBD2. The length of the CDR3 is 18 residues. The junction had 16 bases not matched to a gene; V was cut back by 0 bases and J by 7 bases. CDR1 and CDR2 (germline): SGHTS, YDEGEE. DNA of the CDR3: TGTGCCAGCAGCTTGGGACTAGCGGGTGGCCTCCTGCGGGGGGAGCAGTACTTC. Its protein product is CASSLGLAGGLLRGEQYF.

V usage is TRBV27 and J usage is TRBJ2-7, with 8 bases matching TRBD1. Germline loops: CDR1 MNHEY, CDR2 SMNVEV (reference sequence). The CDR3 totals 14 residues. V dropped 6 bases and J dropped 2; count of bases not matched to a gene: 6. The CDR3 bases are TGTGCCAGCAGGACAGGGGAAAAGGCCTACGAGCAGTACTTC. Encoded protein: CASRTGEKAYEQYF.

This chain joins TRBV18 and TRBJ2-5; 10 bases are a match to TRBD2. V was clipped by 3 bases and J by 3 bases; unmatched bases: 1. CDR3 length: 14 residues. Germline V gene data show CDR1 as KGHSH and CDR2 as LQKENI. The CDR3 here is CASSPGLAKETQYF. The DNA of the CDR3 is TGTGCCAGCTCACCGGGACTAGCGAAAGAGACCCAGTACTTC. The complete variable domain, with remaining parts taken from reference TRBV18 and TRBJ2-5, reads NAGVMQNPRHLVRRRGQEARLRCSPMKGHSHVYWYRQLPEEGLKFMVYLQKENIIDESGMPKERFSAEFPKEGPSILRIQQVVRGDSAAYFCASSPGLAKETQYFGPGTRLLVL.

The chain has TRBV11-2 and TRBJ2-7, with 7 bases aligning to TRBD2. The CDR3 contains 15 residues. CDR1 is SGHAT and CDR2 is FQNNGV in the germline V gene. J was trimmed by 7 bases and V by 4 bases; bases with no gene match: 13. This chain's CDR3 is CASSSTSALRLEQYF. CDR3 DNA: TGTGCCAGCAGCTCTACTAGCGCCTTACGGCTAGAGCAGTACTTC.

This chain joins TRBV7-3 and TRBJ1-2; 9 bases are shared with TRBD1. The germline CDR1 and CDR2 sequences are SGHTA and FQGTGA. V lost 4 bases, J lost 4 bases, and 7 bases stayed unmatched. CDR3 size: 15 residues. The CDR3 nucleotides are TGTGCCAGCAGCTCCCAACCGGGACAGGGCTATGGCTACACCTTC. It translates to CASSSQPGQGYGYTF.